This T cell receptor (beta chain) stems from a study of blood T cell repertoires in COVID-19 (dated by TCRdb to 2020 to 2022). Notes on the research overall: Samples covering the acute and convalescent phases of COVID-19 were provided by collaborators in the United States, Italy and Spain. HLA class I and class II types, where available, came from metadata supplied by the sample provider rather than from assay-based typing. Deeply sampled blood TCRbeta repertoires from subjects exposed to, actively infected with, or recovered from COVID-19 were included in the dataset. The prospective study material was composed of cDNA or gDNA derived from T cells, B-cell-depleted T cells, or PBMCs. Samples came from the ongoing ImmuneRACE study (first 160 participants) plus 1,254 subjects from 6 global collaborators. The repertoires were released in a freely available public database meant as a resource for research on the immune response to SARS-CoV-2. Nearly every sample came with metadata listing a de-identified subject ID, COVID-19 status, age in years and sex.

TCRbeta CDR3 regions were amplified from genomic DNA by means of the immunoSEQ Assay, a bias-controlled multiplex PCR. For the original study's pipeline: The number of nucleated cells in each sample was estimated by amplification of reference gene primers within the assay. To quantify the absolute abundance of each unique TCRbeta CDR3 rearrangement, sequence reads were collapsed and filtered. Productive Simpson clonality was computed per sample as the square root of Simpson's diversity index over productive rearrangements. TCRdb re-hosts the immuneACCESS table, in-frame sequences only. Its copies lack some clones; in the studies checked, an unresolved V gene accounts for under half of them, and the cause for the rest is not known. The V and J calls and the clone size are those of that table, but D and trimming were determined from the DNA. The sample yields roughly 500,000 clones; around nine tenths were counted once. The ten most abundant clones make up approximately 1.8% of the sample.

In the prospective study, participants were roughly 18 to 100 years old, resided in 20 to 30 geographic areas of the United States, and were enrolled through a virtual design. In the prospective study, cohorts were assigned on the basis of participant-reported clinical history obtained from a screening survey and a study questionnaire. Recovered participants in ImmuneRACE Cohort 3 were defined as having two consecutive negative NP/OP PCR tests, clearance from a healthcare professional, or resolution of symptoms. Mobile phlebotomists in the prospective study collected whole blood, serum and a nasopharyngeal or oropharyngeal swab from every participant. Prospective study participants could optionally give additional blood draws and questionnaires over an approximately 2-month period. Prospective study blood samples were shipped either frozen or at room temperature before DNA extraction. On this clone itself: The antigen it binds to is not known. No much larger clone is present one base from it, and per-base qualities are unavailable.

Broad study findings and their caveats: The quantity of clinical and demographic metadata differed by source and by participant and was supplied without curation.

The germline V gene provides CDR1 MNHEY and CDR2 SVGAGI. The CDR3 goes from the cysteine to the phenylalanine over 14 residues. Only CDR3 DNA is held: 42 bases, read in frame from base 1. At the junction V is shortened by 5 bases and J by 8 bases; bases outside the gene matches: 6. Specimen: PBMCs or T cells enriched from blood (not recorded which). The V and J genes are TRBV6-5 and TRBJ1-6, and TRBD1 aligns with 7 junction nucleotides. The origin of this receptor is a woman between 40 and 50 years old who had recovered from COVID-19. The CDR3 region has the sequence CASSLRDRDSPLHF. In nucleotide form, the sequence is TGTGCCAGCAGTCTCCGGGACAGAGATTCACCCCTCCACTTT.